The rows below give T cell receptor beta chains drawn from one sample of a study of blood T cell repertoires in COVID-19. Profiling relied on immunoSEQ multiplex PCR, and the TCRdb table lists in-frame clones only, not all of them. The sample yields roughly 670,000 clones, 85% to 90% seen once. The sample was peripheral blood. These receptors all come from a woman between 18 and 29 years old with acute or convalescent COVID-19. The CDR3 runs from the conserved cysteine through the conserved F or W. Fields, in order: D gene, J gene, V gene, clone size, CDR3 DNA, CDR3 protein. D genes are given only for firm matches. Clone size is stated in some rows and not others, as once, few, many or a class when expanded.

D gene: .; J gene: TRBJ2-7; V gene: TRBV20-1; clone size: .; CDR3 DNA: TGCAGTGCTAGTAGTCAGGGCCGGCACTACGAGCAGTACTTC; CDR3 protein: CSASSQGRHYEQYF
D gene: .; J gene: TRBJ1-6; V gene: TRBV25-1; clone size: .; CDR3 DNA: TGTGCCAGCAGTGAAACGGGTTGGGATTCACCCCTCCACTTT; CDR3 protein: CASSETGWDSPLHF
D gene: .; J gene: TRBJ1-2; V gene: TRBV5-1; clone size: .; CDR3 DNA: TGCGCCAGCAAATCCGTAGACAGGACCTCAAACTATGGCTACACCTTC; CDR3 protein: CASKSVDRTSNYGYTF
D gene: .; J gene: TRBJ2-7; V gene: TRBV7-2; clone size: .; CDR3 DNA: TGTGCCAGCAGCCTCGGACTATCACAAAAGGGGTACGAGCAGTACTTC; CDR3 protein: CASSLGLSQKGYEQYF
D gene: .; J gene: TRBJ1-5; V gene: TRBV6-7; clone size: .; CDR3 DNA: TGTGCCAGCAGTTGCAGGTGGCCCCAGCATTTT; CDR3 protein: CASSCRWPQHF
D gene: .; J gene: TRBJ2-7; V gene: TRBV5-1; clone size: .; CDR3 DNA: TGCGCCAGCAGCCAGCCTCCGGACAGTCCTTCCTACGAGCAGTACTTC; CDR3 protein: CASSQPPDSPSYEQYF
D gene: .; J gene: TRBJ1-1; V gene: TRBV9; clone size: .; CDR3 DNA: TGTGCCAGCAGCGTACAGGGGAGCACTGAAGCTTTCTTT; CDR3 protein: CASSVQGSTEAFF
D gene: .; J gene: TRBJ1-2; V gene: TRBV9; clone size: .; CDR3 DNA: TGTGCCAGCAGCTCACCCCCTAGGGGCTACACCTTC; CDR3 protein: CASSSPPRGYTF
D gene: TRBD1; J gene: TRBJ1-5; V gene: TRBV30; clone size: .; CDR3 DNA: TGTGCCTGGAGTGGAGGGGGCCATCAGCCCCAGCATTTT; CDR3 protein: CAWSGGGHQPQHF
D gene: TRBD2; J gene: TRBJ2-3; V gene: TRBV7-7; clone size: .; CDR3 DNA: TGTGCCAGCAGCCCGACTAGCGGGGGTGGAGATACGCAGTATTTT; CDR3 protein: CASSPTSGGGDTQYF
D gene: .; J gene: TRBJ2-7; V gene: TRBV2; clone size: few; CDR3 DNA: TGTGCCAGCCTTCCAGGGGTCCACTACGAGCAGTACTTC; CDR3 protein: CASLPGVHYEQYF
D gene: .; J gene: TRBJ1-2; V gene: TRBV4-3; clone size: once; CDR3 DNA: TGCGCCAGCAGCCAACAACCGGGAACGGACTATGGCTACACCTTC; CDR3 protein: CASSQQPGTDYGYTF
D gene: TRBD1; J gene: TRBJ1-1; V gene: TRBV2; clone size: .; CDR3 DNA: TGTGCCAGCATTCTTACAGGGGCAGAAGCTTTCTTT; CDR3 protein: CASILTGAEAFF
D gene: .; J gene: TRBJ2-5; V gene: TRBV7-3; clone size: .; CDR3 DNA: TGTGCCAGCAGCTTAGGTCAAGGGGCAGAGACCCAGTACTTC; CDR3 protein: CASSLGQGAETQYF
D gene: TRBD1; J gene: TRBJ1-4; V gene: TRBV15; clone size: .; CDR3 DNA: TGTGCCACCAGCAGAACTAGACAGGGGAGAGCTAATGAAAAACTGTTTTTT; CDR3 protein: CATSRTRQGRANEKLFF
D gene: .; J gene: TRBJ1-6; V gene: TRBV2; clone size: .; CDR3 DNA: TGTGCCAGCAGTGCTGGGATGGCTTCGGGGGATTCACCCCTCCACTTT; CDR3 protein: CASSAGMASGDSPLHF
D gene: TRBD1; J gene: TRBJ2-2; V gene: TRBV30; clone size: .; CDR3 DNA: TGTGCCGTCCAGCCTCCGGACAGGGTCACCGGGGAGCTGTTTTTT; CDR3 protein: CAVQPPDRVTGELFF
D gene: .; J gene: TRBJ1-2; V gene: TRBV18; clone size: .; CDR3 DNA: TGTGCCAGCTCACTCGGCGGGGGGAAGAACTATGGCTACACCTTC; CDR3 protein: CASSLGGGKNYGYTF
D gene: .; J gene: TRBJ2-7; V gene: TRBV6-1; clone size: .; CDR3 DNA: TGTGCCAGCAGTGAATTAGGGGTTCGAGTAGCCTACGAGCAGTACTTC; CDR3 protein: CASSELGVRVAYEQYF
D gene: .; J gene: TRBJ1-2; V gene: TRBV29-1; clone size: .; CDR3 DNA: TGCAGCGTGCCCACTGTCGACTCAGGGAGGGAACTCTATGGCTACACCTTC; CDR3 protein: CSVPTVDSGRELYGYTF
D gene: .; J gene: TRBJ1-1; V gene: TRBV28; clone size: .; CDR3 DNA: TGTGCCATAACAGGGAGGGGACCCACTGAAGCTTTCTTT; CDR3 protein: CAITGRGPTEAFF
D gene: TRBD1; J gene: TRBJ1-2; V gene: TRBV3-1/TRBV3-2; clone size: .; CDR3 DNA: TGTGCCAGCAGCCCAGGACAGGTCGGCTACACCTTC; CDR3 protein: CASSPGQVGYTF
D gene: TRBD1; J gene: TRBJ1-5; V gene: TRBV24-1; clone size: .; CDR3 DNA: TGTGCCACCAGTGGGGACAGGGGAAAGCCCCAGCATTTT; CDR3 protein: CATSGDRGKPQHF
D gene: TRBD1; J gene: TRBJ2-7; V gene: TRBV7-2; clone size: .; CDR3 DNA: TGTGCCAGCAGCTTAGCGCAGGGGGCGGGGGAGCAGTACTTC; CDR3 protein: CASSLAQGAGEQYF
D gene: .; J gene: TRBJ1-4; V gene: TRBV5-1; clone size: .; CDR3 DNA: TGCGCCAGCAGCGGCGGGGGCCTAATCCCTGGGGCTAATGAAAAACTGTTTTTT; CDR3 protein: CASSGGGLIPGANEKLFF
D gene: TRBD1; J gene: TRBJ1-5; V gene: TRBV6-6; clone size: .; CDR3 DNA: TGTGCCAGCAGTTACGGGACAGAGGGAAGTCAGCCCCAGCATTTT; CDR3 protein: CASSYGTEGSQPQHF
D gene: TRBD1; J gene: TRBJ1-3; V gene: TRBV3-1/TRBV3-2; clone size: once; CDR3 DNA: TGTGCCAGCAGCCTTGGGACAGTCTCTGGAAACACCATATATTTT; CDR3 protein: CASSLGTVSGNTIYF
D gene: TRBD1; J gene: TRBJ1-6; V gene: TRBV18; clone size: .; CDR3 DNA: TGTGCCAGCACGGGACAGAAGGATTCACCCCTCCACTTT; CDR3 protein: CASTGQKDSPLHF
D gene: .; J gene: TRBJ1-4; V gene: TRBV18; clone size: .; CDR3 DNA: TGTGCCAGCTCTAACACAGGGTATATTAATGAAAAACTGTTTTTT; CDR3 protein: CASSNTGYINEKLFF
D gene: TRBD2; J gene: TRBJ2-1; V gene: TRBV5-1; clone size: .; CDR3 DNA: TGCGCCAGCAGCTTTCGCGGACTAGCGGGAGCCTACAATGAGCAGTTCTTC; CDR3 protein: CASSFRGLAGAYNEQFF
D gene: .; J gene: TRBJ1-2; V gene: TRBV30; clone size: .; CDR3 DNA: TGTGCCTGGAGTACGGACACGAACTATGGCTACACCTTC; CDR3 protein: CAWSTDTNYGYTF
D gene: .; J gene: TRBJ2-7; V gene: TRBV30; clone size: .; CDR3 DNA: TGTGCCTGGAACCCTAAGGTACAGGGCTCCTACGAGCAGTACTTC; CDR3 protein: CAWNPKVQGSYEQYF
D gene: .; J gene: TRBJ1-1; V gene: TRBV18; clone size: .; CDR3 DNA: TGTGCCAGCTCACCCCTTTCTCTCACTGAAGCTTTCTTT; CDR3 protein: CASSPLSLTEAFF
D gene: TRBD1; J gene: TRBJ2-7; V gene: TRBV20-1; clone size: .; CDR3 DNA: TGCAGGGCCTTGACAGGGGACGAGCAGTACTTC; CDR3 protein: CRALTGDEQYF
D gene: .; J gene: TRBJ2-3; V gene: TRBV19; clone size: .; CDR3 DNA: TGTGCCAGTAGTATCCGGACTGACACAGATACGCAGTATTTT; CDR3 protein: CASSIRTDTDTQYF
D gene: .; J gene: TRBJ2-7; V gene: TRBV4-2; clone size: .; CDR3 DNA: TGTGCCAGCAGCCCCATCGGGGGACCCTACGAGCAGTACTTC; CDR3 protein: CASSPIGGPYEQYF
D gene: .; J gene: TRBJ1-1; V gene: TRBV27; clone size: .; CDR3 DNA: TGTGCCAGCATAATTACGGTCGGGATGAACACTGAAGCTTTCTTT; CDR3 protein: CASIITVGMNTEAFF
D gene: .; J gene: TRBJ1-2; V gene: TRBV2; clone size: .; CDR3 DNA: TGTGCCAGCAGGTGGGGGGACTATGGCTACACCTTC; CDR3 protein: CASRWGDYGYTF
D gene: .; J gene: TRBJ2-3; V gene: TRBV6-5; clone size: once; CDR3 DNA: TGTGCCAGCCGTTCGAGCACAGATACGCAGTATTTT; CDR3 protein: CASRSSTDTQYF
D gene: .; J gene: TRBJ1-2; V gene: TRBV4-3; clone size: few; CDR3 DNA: TGCGCCAGCAGCCAAGATCGTAGGGGGGGGCCAACTATGGGCTACACCTTC; CDR3 protein: CASSQDRRGGPTMGYTF